The next 32 T cell receptor beta chains were all read from a single sample in a study of patients and donors after allogeneic stem cell transplantation. Via MiXCR, TCRdb re-called the RT-PCR reads, giving one row per CDR3 protein. This table holds about 25,000 distinct CDR3 sequences, around 7.4% found once. The specimen sequenced was blood, either unsorted or a sorted T cell fraction (not recorded which). These receptors came from a human donor who was either an allogeneic HSCT recipient or a stem cell or donor lymphocyte infusion donor (not recorded which). It is not recorded whose cells these are; they may come from a transplant donor.

This chain links TRBV6-1 with TRBJ2-1, with 7 bases identical to TRBD2. Germline V lookup: CDR1 MNHNS, CDR2 SASEGT. The V segment lost 8 bases and the J segment 5 bases; nucleotides outside the gene matches: 21. This CDR3 has 18 residues. CDR3: CASVRRRERLAENNEQFF. CDR3 coding DNA: TGTGCCAGCGTAAGGAGGCGTGAGAGGCTAGCGGAAAACAATGAGCAGTTCTTC.

This clonotype was seen only a few times. The chain links TRBV9 to TRBJ2-3; tentative D call: TRBD2 (5 bases). The CDR3 runs to 14 residues. Trimming stripped 0 bases from V and 2 bases from J, with 7 bases between. Germline values: CDR1 SGDLS, CDR2 YYNGEE. In DNA form, the CDR3 reads TGTGCCAGCAGCGTAGAAGCGGTCACAGATACGCAGTATTTT. Translation: CASSVEAVTDTQYF.

This chain joins TRBV18 and TRBJ1-2, with TRBD1 matching over 7 bases. Germline V lookup: CDR1 KGHSH, CDR2 LQKENI. The CDR3 sequence is 14 residues long. J lost 4 bases, V lost 3 bases, and 5 bases had no gene match. Here the CDR3 reads CASSPGQTLYGYTF. The CDR3 DNA reads as TGTGCCAGCTCACCGGGACAGACCCTCTATGGCTACACCTTC.

The chain employs TRBV4-2 and TRBJ1-1; no definite D call. The CDR3 loop spans 18 amino acids. Trimming left V 0 bases short and J 0 bases short, with 17 bases between. CDR1 and CDR2 (germline): LGHNA, YNFKEQ. CDR3 amino acids: CASSQDVSRALVNTEAFF. CDR3 nucleotides: TGTGCCAGCAGCCAAGATGTTTCCCGGGCCCTTGTGAACACTGAAGCTTTCTTT.

This clonotype appeared many times. The gene calls are TRBV24-1 and TRBJ2-1; possible D gene TRBD2, 5 bases. Trimming left V 2 bases short and J 7 bases short, with 14 bases between. CDR3 length equals 15 residues. Germline values: CDR1 KGHDR, CDR2 SFDVKD. CDR3 amino acids: CATSDYGFGENEQFF. The CDR3 region has the DNA TGTGCCACCAGTGATTACGGGTTCGGGGAGAATGAGCAGTTCTTC.

This clonotype has just a few counts. The CDR3 coding sequence is TGCGCCAGCAGCTTGGCCCCCCCCACTTCAAGGGAGCAGTTCTTC. It translates to CASSLAPPTSREQFF. The V and J genes are TRBV5-1 and TRBJ2-1; D unresolved. The CDR3 is 15 residues long. Germline CDR1 and CDR2: SGHRS and YFSETQ. The V gene lost 0 bases and the J gene lost 10 bases, with 17 bases spanning the gap.

Remarks on this clonotype: A read error may be the cause here, since a much bigger clone is one base away. The chain is built from TRBV19 and TRBJ2-6; D gene ambiguous. V was pared by 7 bases and J by 4 bases, with 17 bases between. The CDR3 has 16 amino acids. The germline V gene has CDR1 LNHDA and CDR2 SQIVND (reference sequence). In nucleotides, the CDR3 is TGTGCCAGTACCACCTGCAGCGCGAGGGGGGCCAACGTCCTGACTTTC. Translating gives CASTTCSARGANVLTF.

The CDR3 DNA is TGTGCCACCAGCAGAGGGCAGGGGAGGGACGAGCAGTACTTC. It encodes CATSRGQGRDEQYF. The rearrangement joins TRBV15 to TRBJ2-7; a weak D match, TRBD2 (7 bases). The V gene lost 1 base and the J gene lost 5 bases, with 12 bases spanning the gap. The length of the CDR3 is 14 residues. Germline V lookup: CDR1 LNHNV, CDR2 YYDKDF (reference sequence).

This clonotype was detected many times. The chain combines TRBV4-1 with TRBJ2-1, with TRBD2 matching over 10 bases. Trimming removed 0 bases from V and 6 bases from J; junction bases left unmatched: 5. Germline loops: CDR1 MGHRA, CDR2 YSYEKL. The CDR3 length is 16 residues. CDR3 sequence: CASSQELAGSRNEQFF. CDR3 sequence (DNA): TGCGCCAGCAGCCAAGAACTAGCGGGAAGCCGCAATGAGCAGTTCTTC.

This chain links TRBV7-6 with TRBJ2-7; TRBD1 matches at 7 bases. Germline CDR1 is SGHVS and CDR2 is FNYEAQ. This CDR3 region has 15 residues. The J segment lost 2 bases and the V segment lost 5 bases, leaving 9 bases of the junction unmatched. The CDR3 sequence is CASSPTGYRTYEQYF. The DNA of the CDR3 is TGTGCCAGCAGCCCGACAGGGTACCGCACCTACGAGCAGTACTTC.

This clonotype was recorded a few times. V usage is TRBV6-6 and J usage is TRBJ2-1; D possibly corresponds to TRBD1 (6 bases). The germline V and J ends were trimmed by 2 bases and 6 bases, with 8 bases remaining between them. This CDR3 is 13 amino acids long. Germline V gene lookup returns CDR1 MNHNY and CDR2 SVGAGI (reference sequence). The CDR3 protein is CASSYQGRNEQFF. CDR3 DNA: TGTGCCAGCAGTTACCAGGGGCGCAATGAGCAGTTCTTC.

This clonotype was counted at least ten times. CDR3 DNA: TGTGCCAGCAGCTCCCTCGGAGGAAACACCATATATTTT. Amino acids: CASSSLGGNTIYF. The chain carries TRBV7-3 and TRBJ1-3, with D hard to call. The CDR3 is 13 amino acids. Trimming cost V 4 bases and J 4 bases, with 8 bases left between them. Germline CDR1 and CDR2: SGHTA and FQGTGA.

This clonotype was seen repeatedly, ten times or more. The chain recombines TRBV10-3 with TRBJ2-1; unclear D gene. From germline, CDR1 is ENHRY and CDR2 SYGVKD. V was shortened by 2 bases and J by 6 bases, with 11 bases between the two germline ends. CDR3 length: 14 amino acids. The CDR3 sequence: CAISEGPPPNEQFF. The CDR3 nucleotides read TGTGCCATCAGTGAGGGGCCCCCCCCCAATGAGCAGTTCTTC.

This clonotype was picked up many times. The chain uses TRBV6-5 and TRBJ1-1; D is undetermined. In germline, CDR1 is MNHEY, CDR2 SVGAGI. The germline V and J ends were trimmed by 0 bases and 11 bases, with 13 bases remaining between them. This CDR3 is 13 amino acids long. CDR3 loop: CASSYSGRSSAFF. The CDR3 DNA reads as TGTGCCAGCAGTTACTCGGGGAGATCTAGCGCTTTCTTT.

This clonotype was observed a few times. The rearrangement joins TRBV21-1 to TRBJ2-3; the listed D gene, TRBD2, was not tested against the DNA. TRBV21-1 is labeled a pseudogene. CDR3 length: 18 amino acids. The CDR3 protein is CASSPCRGSGRATDTQYF. The CDR3 DNA follows: TGTGCCAGCAGCCCCTGTAGGGGAAGCGGGAGGGCCACAGATACGCAGTATTTT.

This clonotype was observed a few times. The rearrangement joins TRBV7-9 to TRBJ2-1, with 7 bases aligning to TRBD1. CDR3 size: 16 residues. Losses at the gene ends were 4 bases for V and 2 bases for J; bases not matched to a gene: 8. Germline CDR1 is SEHNR and CDR2 is FQNEAQ (reference sequence). The CDR3, as DNA: TGTGCCAGCAGCTCACCCGCGAGGGGGCCCTACAATGAGCAGTTCTTC. It codes for CASSSPARGPYNEQFF.

In its sample, this clonotype was seen many times. This chain uses TRBV9 with TRBJ2-5, with TRBD1 matching over 9 bases. V lost 3 bases to trimming and J lost 4 bases; unmatched junction nucleotides: 10. The CDR3 length is 16 residues. CDR1 and CDR2 from the germline V gene are SGDLS and YYNGEE. DNA for the CDR3: TGTGCCAGCAGCGGCAAAACAGGGGGCACCGGAGAGACCCAGTACTTC. Translated: CASSGKTGGTGETQYF.

A few counts support this clonotype. The CDR3 is CASSQTRTGELFF. In DNA form, the CDR3 reads TGTGCCAGCAGCCAGACTAGGACCGGGGAGCTGTTTTTT. The V and J genes are TRBV7-3 and TRBJ2-2; weak D call: TRBD2 (6 bases). The CDR3 runs 13 residues. V was trimmed by 5 bases and J by 5 bases, leaving 9 bases between them. In germline, CDR1 is SGHTA, CDR2 FQGTGA.

V and J are TRBV11-1 and TRBJ1-3; D perhaps matches TRBD1 (6 bases). Trimming pared 5 bases from V and 2 bases from J, leaving 22 bases between. The CDR3 length is 18 residues. Germline V gene lookup returns CDR1 SGHAT and CDR2 FQDESV (reference sequence). CDR3 sequence reads: CASSPPVGGREPGNTIYF. The CDR3 bases are TGTGCCAGCAGCCCACCCGTAGGGGGGCGCGAGCCTGGAAACACCATATATTTT.

This clonotype was found many times. The genes are TRBV12-3 or TRBV12-4 and TRBJ2-5; 7 bases are a match to TRBD2. V dropped 0 bases and J dropped 5; count of bases not matched to a gene: 6. The CDR3 consists of 15 residues. The CDR3 loop is CASSLARQGGETQYF. The CDR3, as DNA: TGTGCCAGCAGTTTAGCGCGCCAGGGAGGGGAGACCCAGTACTTC.

This clonotype showed up just a few times. This rearrangement joins TRBV28 to TRBJ2-1; no definite D call. The CDR3 has 13 amino acids. Germline V lookup: CDR1 MDHEN, CDR2 SYDVKM. With 4 bases removed from V and 4 bases from J, the gap between germline ends came to 8 bases. The CDR3 is CASSWNIYNEQFF. In DNA form, the CDR3 reads TGTGCCAGCAGTTGGAACATTTACAATGAGCAGTTCTTC.

This clonotype has a count of ten or more. The chain uses TRBV7-8 and TRBJ2-2, with 8 bases identical to TRBD1. The CDR3 spans 14 residues. Germline loops: CDR1 SGHVS, CDR2 FQNEAQ. After removal of 4 bases from V and 7 bases from J, the junction contained 5 bases not matched to a gene. CDR3 in amino acids: CASSSDRVGGELFF. CDR3 nucleotide sequence: TGTGCCAGCAGCTCGGACAGGGTGGGCGGGGAGCTGTTTTTT. The full variable domain, rest sourced from reference TRBV7-8 and TRBJ2-2, is GAGVSQSPRYKVAKRGQDVALRCDPISGHVSLFWYQQALGQGPEFLTYFQNEAQLDKSGLPSDRFFAERPEGSVSTLKIQRTQQEDSAVYLCASSSDRVGGELFFGEGSRLTVL.

This clonotype was counted a few times. The V call is TRBV18, the J call TRBJ1-1, with D tentatively TRBD1 (5 bases). The CDR3 is 14 residues long. V lost 6 bases and J 1 base, leaving 12 bases between the germline ends. Germline V gene sequence: CDR1 KGHSH, CDR2 LQKENI. Here the CDR3 DNA reads TGTGCCAGCTCCCCCCTAACAGGGAACACTGAAGCTTTCTTT. This sequence encodes CASSPLTGNTEAFF.

This clonotype came up many times. The chain has TRBV11-1 and TRBJ2-3; no reliable D call. There are 15 residues in the CDR3. Trimming left V 6 bases short and J 2 bases short, with 15 bases between. Looked up from germline, CDR1 is SGHAT and CDR2 is FQDESV (reference sequence). CDR3 bases: TGTGCCAGCAGGGTACAGAGCTCTTTCACAGATACGCAGTATTTT. Translated, it gives CASRVQSSFTDTQYF.

This clonotype was counted many times. This chain joins TRBV7-9 and TRBJ1-2; no clear D. V lost 7 bases, J lost 8 bases, and 14 bases lay in between. Germline V gene data show CDR1 as SEHNR and CDR2 as FQNEAQ (reference sequence). The CDR3 has 12 residues. As DNA, the CDR3 is TGTGCCAGCACCCGAACCCCGGGAGGCTACACCTTC. Translated, it gives CASTRTPGGYTF.

This sequence joins TRBV13 and TRBJ1-2, with D possibly matching TRBD1 (5 bases). Trimming shortened V by 0 bases and J by 3 bases, and 14 bases separated the two germline ends. Germline V gene lookup returns CDR1 PRHDT and CDR2 FYEKMQ (reference sequence). The CDR3 is 16 amino acids. CDR3 sequence reads: CASSLGGPLVHYGYTF. The CDR3, as DNA: TGTGCCAGCAGCTTAGGGGGGCCTCTCGTGCACTATGGCTACACCTTC.

This clonotype is large in the sample. The J gene is TRBJ2-2, the V gene TRBV30; D is unclear. Trimming took off 3 bases at V and 7 bases at J, with 12 bases between the two ends. The CDR3 sequence is 13 residues long. Germline assignment: CDR1 GTSNPN and CDR2 SVGIG (reference sequence). CDR3 coding DNA: TGTGCCTGGAGCCCATTGGTCCACGGGGAGCTGTTTTTT. As protein: CAWSPLVHGELFF.

The CDR3 DNA reads TGTGCCAGCAGCTTCAGGAGCGGGAGGGCCTCCGTGCAGTTCTTC. Protein: CASSFRSGRASVQFF. V usage is TRBV7-9 and J usage is TRBJ2-1; TRBD2 matches at 10 bases. The V gene end was trimmed by 3 bases and the J gene end by 12 bases; junction bases not matched to a gene: 11. Germline lookup yields CDR1 SEHNR and CDR2 FQNEAQ (reference sequence). The CDR3 has 15 amino acids.

This clonotype occurred many times. The rearrangement joins TRBV6-1 to TRBJ1-1; D is ambiguous. Between the trimmed V and J ends, which lost 6 bases and 0 bases, there was a span of 11 bases. CDR3 length: 14 amino acids. Germline loops: CDR1 MNHNS, CDR2 SASEGT. Written as DNA, the CDR3 is TGTGCCAGCAGCCCTAGTTTGGTGAACACTGAAGCTTTCTTT. Amino acid sequence: CASSPSLVNTEAFF.

This chain joins TRBV10-3 and TRBJ1-2; D possibly corresponds to TRBD1 (5 bases). V was cut by 3 bases and J by 4 bases, with 18 bases left in between. Germline values: CDR1 ENHRY, CDR2 SYGVKD. The CDR3 totals 16 residues. CDR3 protein: CAISDLIGTGTYGYTF. The CDR3 DNA reads as TGTGCCATCAGTGACCTAATAGGAACGGGGACCTATGGCTACACCTTC.

The V and J genes are TRBV29-1 and TRBJ2-5, with 8 bases matching TRBD2. J gave up 1 base and V 5 bases, and 15 bases lay outside the gene matches. Germline CDR1 reads SQVTM; CDR2 reads ANQGSEA. The CDR3 contains 17 residues. The CDR3 spells CSVQLALFSGIQETQYF. The CDR3, as DNA: TGCAGCGTTCAACTAGCCCTATTTAGCGGGATCCAAGAGACCCAGTACTTC.

Many counts were recorded for this clonotype. This chain connects TRBV9 to TRBJ2-7, with TRBD2 identical over 11 bases. Unmatched junction bases numbered 12, after V lost 4 bases and J lost 3 bases. CDR3 length equals 17 residues. Germline lookup yields CDR1 SGDLS and CDR2 YYNGEE. CDR3 DNA sequence: TGTGCCAGCAGCCAGAATCGGACTAGCGGGCCCTTCTACGAGCAGTACTTC. Translating gives CASSQNRTSGPFYEQYF. Full variable domain (outside the CDR3, taken from reference TRBV9 and TRBJ2-7): DSGVTQTPKHLITATGQRVTLRCSPRSGDLSVYWYQQSLDQGLQFLIQYYNGEERAKGNILERFSAQQFPDLHSELNLSSLELGDSALYFCASSQNRTSGPFYEQYFGPGTRLTVT.